This TCR beta chain was found in a study of cytomegalovirus exposure and HLA in healthy donors. Regarding the study as a whole: Most TCR sequences were seen very rarely across donors, but some public TCRs occurred in many. CMV antigen specificity of a few CMV-associated chains was confirmed in vitro. By a later analysis, the bulk of CMV-associated TCR beta chains appeared HLA-restricted.

PCR employed 60 Vbeta and 13 Jbeta primers. Assay: immunoSEQ multiplex PCR; the TCRdb copy retains only in-frame clones and omits some. The sample holds about 110,000 clones. This CDR3 region has 14 residues. Trimming removed 4 bases from V and 0 bases from J, with 8 bases in between. Looked up from germline, CDR1 is SGHNT and CDR2 is YYREEE (reference sequence). Concerning this clone: Its matching antigen is unknown.

This receptor was taken from a man in his forties or fifties in good health and CMV-seronegative. The sample consisted of PBMCs. V is TRBV5-4 and J is TRBJ2-1; D call uncertain. The CDR3: CASSTYSSYNEQFF. CDR3 coding DNA: TGTGCCAGCAGCACGTATAGCTCCTACAATGAGCAGTTCTTC.